Each of the 6 T cell receptor beta chains below was sequenced from the same sample in a study of shared clonotypes between healthy human individuals. TCRdb keeps only in-frame clones here, not all; method: immunoSEQ multiplex PCR. Here the sample spans about 2.3 million clones, 80% to 95% being singletons. Sample: naive CD4+ T cells from PBMCs. As to subset: CD45RA+ positively selected. These receptors originate from a man aged 18 to 35 in good health. Some clones in this sample may be carry-over from other donors' samples.

The gene calls are TRBV5-4 and TRBJ2-1, with 10 bases aligning to TRBD1. Trimming cost V 5 bases and J 9 bases; bases outside gene matches: 11. CDR1 SGHNT and CDR2 YYREEE come from the germline V gene (reference sequence). This CDR3 spans 15 amino acids. CDR3: CASSPGQGRSGEQFF. CDR3 DNA: TGTGCCAGCAGTCCGGGACAGGGGAGGTCAGGTGAGCAGTTCTTC.

A word on this clone: This sample also contains other DNA sequences that code for the same CDR3. The chain recombines TRBV7-2 with TRBJ2-5, with TRBD2 matching 7 bases. V lost 5 bases and J lost 5; bases outside the gene matches: 8. Per germline, CDR1 SGHTA and CDR2 FQGNSA. The CDR3 is 14 residues long. CDR3 sequence: CASSPSGAGETQYF. CDR3 DNA: TGTGCCAGCAGCCCGAGCGGAGCGGGGGAGACCCAGTACTTC.

This clone was seen once. J is TRBJ1-2 and V is TRBV30, with D maybe TRBD1 (5 bases). This CDR3 has 15 amino acids. Germline values: CDR1 GTSNPN, CDR2 SVGIG (reference sequence). Deletions cut 3 bases from V and 3 bases from J, with 17 bases between. The CDR3 DNA reads as TGTGCCTGGAGCGAAATGGGGACGGTCGACTATGGCTACACCTTC. Translated: CAWSEMGTVDYGYTF.

The V gene is TRBV28, the J gene TRBJ2-7; 9 nucleotides match TRBD1. CDR1 MDHEN and CDR2 SYDVKM come from the germline V gene. This CDR3 comprises 15 residues. V dropped 3 bases and J dropped 6; count of bases not matched to a gene: 9. CDR3 region: CASSLTPGQGAEQYF. The CDR3 bases are TGTGCCAGCAGTTTGACCCCGGGACAGGGAGCCGAGCAGTACTTC.

This clone was recorded once. The chain uses TRBV9 and TRBJ1-4; 9 bases are a match to TRBD1. The CDR3 covers 15 residues. From germline, CDR1 is SGDLS and CDR2 YYNGEE. The ends lost 3 bases at V and 7 bases at J; junction bases unmatched: 7. In DNA form, the CDR3 reads TGTGCCAGCAGCGAAGGGACAGGGAGGGGTGAAAAACTGTTTTTT. Protein product: CASSEGTGRGEKLFF. Full variable domain (remainder filled in from reference TRBV9 and TRBJ1-4): DSGVTQTPKHLITATGQRVTLRCSPRSGDLSVYWYQQSLDQGLQFLIQYYNGEERAKGNILERFSAQQFPDLHSELNLSSLELGDSALYFCASSEGTGRGEKLFFGSGTQLSVL.

The chain joins TRBV2 to TRBJ1-4; 10 nucleotides agree with TRBD1. The CDR3 is 15 residues long. Germline V gene sequence: CDR1 SNHLY, CDR2 FYNNEI. The V segment lost 6 bases and the J segment 11 bases; nucleotides outside the gene matches: 12. The CDR3 region has the DNA TGTGCCAGCAGAGATCCCGGGACAGGGGTAATGAAACTGTTTTTT. Its protein product is CASRDPGTGVMKLFF.